The rows below give T cell receptor beta chains drawn from one sample of a study of CD8 T cells in ankylosing spondylitis. A single record per CDR3 protein comes from TCRdb applying MiXCR to the 5' RACE reads. Among just under 550,000 distinct CDR3 sequences listed, about an eighth were seen once. Source material: blood, either unsorted or a sorted T cell fraction (not recorded which). The receptors stem from a male donor with ankylosing spondylitis. Each CDR3 is given with its conserved first and last residue. The D gene is left open where the match is weak. Only some rows state a clone size, as once, few, many or a class for expanded clones.

-	TRBV12-3/TRBV12-4	TRBJ2-1	-	CASSPVAGTYNEQFF	TGTGCCAGCAGTCCCGTGGCGGGAACCTACAATGAGCAGTTCTTC
TRBD2	TRBV7-2	TRBJ2-7	many	CASSTTSGMSHEQYF	TGTGCCAGCAGCACAACTAGCGGGATGTCTCACGAGCAGTACTTC
-	TRBV12-3/TRBV12-4	TRBJ1-6	few	CASSPGPSYNSPLHF	TGTGCCAGCAGCCCAGGGCCGTCCTATAATTCACCCCTCCACTTT
-	TRBV12-3/TRBV12-4	TRBJ2-2	few	CASSLMSISTGELFF	TGTGCCAGCAGTTTAATGTCGATTTCCACCGGGGAGCTGTTTTTT
TRBD1	TRBV12-5	TRBJ2-3	-	CASGPGQGATDTQYF	TGTGCTAGTGGTCCCGGACAGGGGGCGACAGATACGCAGTATTTT
-	TRBV19	TRBJ2-5	-	CASSASGPKYF	TGTGCCAGTAGTGCTTCGGGACCTAAGTACTTC
-	TRBV12-3/TRBV12-4	TRBJ2-3	many	CASTPLANTQYF	TGTGCCAGCACTCCTCTAGCAAATACGCAGTATTTT
TRBD2	TRBV29-1	TRBJ2-1	-	CSVEGYGGAYNEQFF	TGCAGCGTTGAAGGGTACGGGGGGGCCTACAATGAGCAGTTCTTC
TRBD1	TRBV10-1	TRBJ2-5	few	CASSTTPRQGVGETQYF	TGCGCCAGCAGTACCACCCCAAGACAGGGGGTCGGGGAGACCCAGTACTTC
TRBD1	TRBV12-3/TRBV12-4	TRBJ1-2	few	CASRGDSSYGYTF	TGTGCCAGCAGGGGGGACAGTTCCTATGGCTACACCTTC
-	TRBV30	TRBJ2-2	few	CAWSRRPAGELFF	TGTGCCTGGAGTAGAAGACCCGCCGGGGAGCTGTTTTTT
-	TRBV3-1	TRBJ2-5	-	CASSPPAVYTETQYF	TGTGCCAGCAGCCCCCCCGCGGTGTACACAGAGACCCAGTACTTC
-	TRBV10-3	TRBJ2-7	-	CAISEGTWGYEQYF	TGTGCCATCAGTGAAGGGACCTGGGGATACGAGCAGTACTTC
-	TRBV10-3	TRBJ2-6	few	CAISESQNAGANVLTF	TGTGCCATCAGTGAGTCCCAGAACGCCGGGGCCAACGTCCTGACTTTC
-	TRBV7-9	TRBJ1-1	-	CASSLGTQEAFF	TGTGCCAGCAGCCTTGGGACTCAGGAAGCTTTCTTT
-	TRBV28	TRBJ1-1	few	CASSLGHDAFF	TGTGCCAGCAGTTTGGGCCACGACGCTTTCTTT
TRBD2	TRBV20-1	TRBJ2-1	few	CSVPSGRVGRSSYNEQFF	TGCAGTGTCCCGAGCGGGAGAGTGGGCAGGAGCTCCTACAATGAGCAGTTCTTC
TRBD1	TRBV9	TRBJ2-1	few	CASSVGQGAGYNEQFF	TGTGCCAGCAGCGTGGGACAGGGGGCCGGCTACAATGAGCAGTTCTTC
-	TRBV27	TRBJ2-3	few	CASSTTVSTDTQYF	TGTGCCAGCAGCACGACAGTTAGCACAGATACGCAGTATTTT
TRBD1	TRBV15	TRBJ2-5	few	CATSREDGTGQETQYF	TGTGCCACCAGCAGAGAGGACGGGACAGGGCAAGAGACCCAGTACTTC
-	TRBV20-1	TRBJ2-7	few	CSARAPLAREQYF	TGCAGTGCTAGAGCCCCACTAGCAAGGGAGCAGTACTTC
-	TRBV3-1	TRBJ1-6	few	CASSPTGYSPLHF	TGTGCCAGCAGCCCAACAGGGTACTCACCCCTCCACTTT